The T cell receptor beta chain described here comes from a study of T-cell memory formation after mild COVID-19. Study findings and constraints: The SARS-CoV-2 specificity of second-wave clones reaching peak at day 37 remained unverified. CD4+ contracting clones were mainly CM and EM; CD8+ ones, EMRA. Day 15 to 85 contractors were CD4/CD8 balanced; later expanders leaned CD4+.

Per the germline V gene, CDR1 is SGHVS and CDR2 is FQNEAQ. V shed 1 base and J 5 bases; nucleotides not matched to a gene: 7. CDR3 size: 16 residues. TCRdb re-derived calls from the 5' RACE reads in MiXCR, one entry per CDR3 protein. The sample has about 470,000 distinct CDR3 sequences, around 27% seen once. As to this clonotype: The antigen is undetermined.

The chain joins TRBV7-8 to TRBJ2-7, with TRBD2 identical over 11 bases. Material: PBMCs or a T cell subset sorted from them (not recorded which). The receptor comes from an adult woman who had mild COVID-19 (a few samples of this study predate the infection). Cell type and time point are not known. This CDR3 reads CASSLDDSGGADEQYF. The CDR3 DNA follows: TGTGCCAGCAGCTTAGATGATAGCGGGGGGGCCGACGAGCAGTACTTC.